These 30 T cell receptor beta chains were sequenced from one sample in a study of T cells after somatic rescue of genetic block. TCRdb keeps only in-frame clones here, not all; method: immunoSEQ multiplex PCR. Altogether tens of thousands of clones are present, approximately 90% being singletons, with the ten largest covering roughly 1.7%. Sequencing input: peripheral blood mononuclear cells (PBMCs). Receptors were obtained from a woman between 18 and 30 years old.

The J gene is TRBJ2-7, the V gene TRBV25-1, with a tentative D call TRBD2 (5 bases). V lost 0 bases to trimming and J lost 3 bases, with 9 bases between them. The germline V gene encodes CDR1 MGHDK and CDR2 SYGVNS. This CDR3 has 14 residues. CDR3 region: CASSEYGGGYEQYF. DNA of the CDR3: TGTGCCAGCAGTGAATACGGCGGAGGCTACGAGCAGTACTTC.

This clone was detected only a few times. The chain links TRBV28 to TRBJ2-1; 11 nucleotides align to TRBD2. Germline loops: CDR1 MDHEN, CDR2 SYDVKM. V dropped 4 bases and J dropped 2; count of bases not matched to a gene: 16. The CDR3 is 20 amino acids. CDR3 protein: CASSSIAGGLAERPYNEQFF. In DNA form, the CDR3 reads TGTGCCAGCAGTTCTATAGCAGGGGGACTAGCGGAACGCCCCTACAATGAGCAGTTCTTC. Filled out from reference TRBV28 and TRBJ2-1, the complete variable domain reads DVKVTQSSRYLVKRTGEKVFLECVQDMDHENMFWYRQDPGLGLRLIYFSYDVKMKEKGDIPEGYSVSREKKERFSLILESASTNQTSMYLCASSSIAGGLAERPYNEQFFGPGTRLTVL.

This chain joins TRBV28 and TRBJ2-5, with D perhaps TRBD2 (5 bases). The CDR3 runs 15 residues. Trimming left V 2 bases short and J 2 bases short, with 12 bases between. Germline loops: CDR1 MDHEN, CDR2 SYDVKM. The DNA for the CDR3 is TGTGCCAGCAGTTTAGAGGCGGGTCGGCAAGAGACCCAGTACTTC. Its translation is CASSLEAGRQETQYF.

The V gene is TRBV30, the J gene TRBJ2-1; D tentatively reads TRBD1 or TRBD2 (5 bases each). Germline CDR1 and CDR2: GTSNPN and SVGIG (reference sequence). The CDR3 runs to 15 residues. V lost 3 bases to trimming and J lost 3 bases, with 15 bases between them. The CDR3: CAWRQPGLVYNEQFF. The CDR3, as DNA: TGTGCCTGGAGGCAGCCGGGGCTGGTCTACAATGAGCAGTTCTTC.

The chain has TRBV19 and TRBJ2-7; tentatively, D is TRBD2 (5 bases). Germline V lookup: CDR1 LNHDA, CDR2 SQIVND (reference sequence). CDR3 length: 13 residues. The V and J ends lost 5 bases and 2 bases respectively, with 10 bases between them. The CDR3 DNA reads TGTGCCAGTAGTGGGAGCGAAACCTACGAGCAGTACTTC. This sequence encodes CASSGSETYEQYF.

The rearrangement links TRBV9 to TRBJ2-5; TRBD2 matches 8 bases. Unmatched junction bases numbered 15, after V lost 4 bases and J lost 10 bases. The CDR3 covers 15 residues. The V gene's germline CDR1 is SGDLS and CDR2 YYNGEE. DNA of the CDR3: TGTGCCAGCAGCCCCACGATGGGACTAGGTGTGGGCCAGTACTTC. It codes for CASSPTMGLGVGQYF.

The chain couples TRBV27 to TRBJ2-3; no definite D call. Germline CDR1 reads MNHEY; CDR2 reads SMNVEV (reference sequence). This CDR3 comprises 15 residues. The V end lost 5 bases, the J end lost 1 base, and 13 bases lay between the germline ends. The DNA for the CDR3 is TGTGCCAGCAGTAAGAAGCCTGTGGGCACAGATACGCAGTATTTT. Translation gives CASSKKPVGTDTQYF.

This chain links TRBV7-2 with TRBJ2-1, with 8 bases lining up with TRBD1. From germline, CDR1 is SGHTA and CDR2 FQGNSA. This CDR3 is 18 amino acids long. The V and J ends lost 3 bases and 4 bases, in that order; junction bases with no gene match: 14. Written as DNA, the CDR3 is TGTGCCAGCAGCTTTCAGCCCGGGACAGGAGACTATTACAATGAGCAGTTCTTC. Its translation: CASSFQPGTGDYYNEQFF.

The chain combines TRBV30 with TRBJ2-1; the match to TRBD2 covers 7 bases. With V trimmed by 2 bases and J by 3 bases, 10 bases remained unmatched. The CDR3 totals 16 residues. Germline lookup yields CDR1 GTSNPN and CDR2 SVGIG (reference sequence). The CDR3: CAWSRIKSGIYNEQFF. Written as DNA, the CDR3 is TGTGCCTGGAGTCGCATTAAGAGCGGGATCTACAATGAGCAGTTCTTC.

V usage is TRBV27 and J usage is TRBJ2-1; TRBD2 matches at 12 bases. CDR3 length: 16 residues. Trimming removed 7 bases from V and 8 bases from J; junction bases left unmatched: 12. Germline values: CDR1 MNHEY, CDR2 SMNVEV (reference sequence). CDR3 protein: CASTPWTSGNSYEQFF. The CDR3 bases are TGTGCCAGCACTCCCTGGACTAGCGGGAATTCTTATGAGCAGTTCTTC.

The J gene is TRBJ1-5, the V gene TRBV28, with 8 bases aligning to TRBD1. The V segment lost 6 bases and the J segment 6 bases; nucleotides outside the gene matches: 7. This CDR3 is 14 amino acids long. CDR1 is MDHEN and CDR2 is SYDVKM in the germline V gene. The CDR3 region has the DNA TGTGCCAGCAGCCCCGTGGACAGGGTTCAGCCCCAGCATTTT. This gives the protein CASSPVDRVQPQHF.

The count of this clone is one. The CDR3 protein is CAGGGNRDSEKLFF. DNA for the CDR3: TGTGCCGGGGGGGGAAACAGGGACAGTGAAAAACTGTTTTTT. V and J are TRBV2 and TRBJ1-4, with 7 bases that match TRBD1. Germline CDR1 and CDR2: SNHLY and FYNNEI. CDR3 size: 14 residues. With 11 bases clipped from V and 7 bases from J, the junction kept 13 bases outside the gene matches.

The V call is TRBV6-1, the J call TRBJ1-5; D is perhaps TRBD1 (5 bases). V lost 6 bases and J 1 base, leaving 13 bases between the germline ends. This CDR3 is 15 amino acids long. Germline CDR1 reads MNHNS; CDR2 reads SASEGT. The CDR3 spells CASRDDWGSNQPQHF. CDR3 in DNA: TGTGCCAGCAGGGACGACTGGGGGAGCAATCAGCCCCAGCATTTT.

The rearrangement uses TRBV18 and TRBJ2-7; D may be TRBD2 (6 bases). V gave up 3 bases and J gave up 3 bases, with 12 bases separating them. CDR3 length equals 14 residues. The germline V gene has CDR1 KGHSH and CDR2 LQKENI. CDR3 loop: CASSPEGFFYEQYF. The CDR3 nucleotides read TGTGCCAGCTCACCGGAGGGTTTTTTCTACGAGCAGTACTTC.

The V gene is TRBV5-6, the J gene TRBJ2-7; D may be TRBD2 (7 bases). Germline CDR1 reads SGHDT; CDR2 reads YYEEEE. The CDR3 is made up of 14 amino acids. Trimming stripped 4 bases from V and 5 bases from J, with 16 bases between. Here the CDR3 DNA reads TGTGCCAGCAGCACCGGGGGGCCCGGCGACGAGCAGTACTTC. Residues: CASSTGGPGDEQYF.

The V gene is TRBV27, the J gene TRBJ2-6; tentative D call: TRBD1 (6 bases). The germline V gene has CDR1 MNHEY and CDR2 SMNVEV (reference sequence). This CDR3 comprises 16 residues. V dropped 5 bases and J dropped 2 bases, with 13 bases sitting between them. For the CDR3, the DNA is TGTGCCAGCAGTCCCGGGGCAGGGGCTGGGGCCAACGTCCTGACTTTC. It translates to CASSPGAGAGANVLTF.

The J gene is TRBJ1-5, the V gene TRBV28; D is possibly TRBD1 (5 bases). Trimming took off 2 bases at V and 1 base at J, with 9 bases between the two ends. Germline CDR1 MDHEN, CDR2 SYDVKM. The CDR3 contains 15 residues. CDR3 bases: TGTGCCAGCAGTTTAGAGGGGATGAGCAATCAGCCCCAGCATTTT. Protein product: CASSLEGMSNQPQHF.

The V gene is TRBV4-2, the J gene TRBJ2-1; 11 bases line up with TRBD2. Germline CDR1 is LGHNA and CDR2 is YNFKEQ. The CDR3 runs 16 residues. V was pared by 2 bases and J by 7 bases, with 7 bases of the junction left unmatched. CDR3 sequence (DNA): TGTGCCAGCAGCCAAAGTCTAGCGGGAGGACCAAATGAGCAGTTCTTC. Protein: CASSQSLAGGPNEQFF.

V gene TRBV11-2 combines with J gene TRBJ1-1; 9 nucleotides agree with TRBD1. The length of the CDR3 is 14 residues. V shed 7 bases, J shed 3 bases, and the junction held 6 bases outside the gene matches. Looked up from germline, CDR1 is SGHAT and CDR2 is FQNNGV. CDR3 sequence (DNA): TGTGCCAGCACCCAGGGACAGGGATACACTGAAGCTTTCTTT. It is translated as CASTQGQGYTEAFF.

On this clone itself: In this CDR3 the conserved last residue, phenylalanine or tryptophan, is missing, so a read error is likely. The DNA is left out, because the CDR3 cannot be placed on it with certainty; the CDR3 is given as TCRdb lists it. The chain employs TRBV29-1 and TRBJ1-2; the D call TRBD1 from the table was never checked on the DNA. The CDR3 totals 13 residues, both ends included. CDR1 and CDR2 from the germline V gene are SQVTM and ANQGSEA. This CDR3 reads CSVPDRASQRPAG.

V is TRBV6-6 and J is TRBJ1-5; D call uncertain. Germline CDR1 and CDR2: MNHNY and SVGAGI (reference sequence). V gave up 5 bases and J gave up 7 bases, with 9 bases separating them. The CDR3 length is 12 residues. The CDR3 sequence: CASSVTGQPQHF. The CDR3 DNA sequence: TGTGCCAGCAGTGTCACGGGGCAGCCCCAGCATTTT.

Here the CDR3 reads CASSVQASTDTQYF. In nucleotides, the CDR3 is TGTGCCAGCAGTGTACAGGCTAGCACAGATACGCAGTATTTT. The chain couples TRBV6-4 to TRBJ2-3, with a weak D call TRBD1 (5 bases). Trimming pared 4 bases from V and 0 bases from J, leaving 8 bases between. CDR3 size: 14 residues. Per the germline V gene, CDR1 is MRHNA and CDR2 is SNTAGT.

The V gene is TRBV5-6, the J gene TRBJ1-2; possibly TRBD1 for D (5 bases). V dropped 1 base and J dropped 1 base, with 11 bases sitting between them. The CDR3 is 15 amino acids. The germline V gene has CDR1 SGHDT and CDR2 YYEEEE. The CDR3 nucleotides read TGTGCCAGCAGCTTGAGGTACCAGGGTAACTATGGCTACACCTTC. Residues: CASSLRYQGNYGYTF.

This chain uses TRBV2 with TRBJ2-7; 14 nucleotides align to TRBD2. The germline V gene has CDR1 SNHLY and CDR2 FYNNEI. The V and J ends lost 6 bases and 3 bases, in that order; junction bases with no gene match: 4. CDR3 length: 15 residues. CDR3: CASRGTSGSVYEQYF. In DNA, the CDR3 is TGTGCCAGCAGGGGGACTAGCGGGAGTGTCTACGAGCAGTACTTC.

The V call is TRBV27, the J call TRBJ1-2; possibly TRBD1 for D (5 bases). Germline CDR1 MNHEY, CDR2 SMNVEV (reference sequence). This CDR3 region has 14 residues. Trimming took off 5 bases at V and 7 bases at J, with 17 bases between the two ends. CDR3 DNA: TGTGCCAGCAGTGACTTGTTCGGGGACGGTGGCTACACCTTC. Its translation is CASSDLFGDGGYTF.

This chain connects TRBV19 to TRBJ1-1, with TRBD1 identical over 9 bases. The CDR3 loop spans 16 amino acids. The V gene's germline CDR1 is LNHDA and CDR2 SQIVND (reference sequence). The J segment lost 5 bases and the V segment lost 4 bases, leaving 11 bases of the junction unmatched. DNA of the CDR3: TGTGCCAGTAGTACCACGACAGGGGGGTCGGGAACTGAAGCTTTCTTT. It encodes CASSTTTGGSGTEAFF.

The gene calls are TRBV15 and TRBJ1-2; D perhaps matches TRBD1 (5 bases). Trimming took 3 bases from V and 4 from J, leaving 9 bases between them. The length of the CDR3 is 13 residues. Germline CDR1 is LNHNV and CDR2 is YYDKDF (reference sequence). The chain's CDR3 is CATSRGGTYGYTF. The CDR3, as DNA: TGTGCCACCAGCAGGGGGGGGACCTATGGCTACACCTTC.

Here the CDR3 reads CASSILLAGGLNEQFF. The CDR3 DNA sequence: TGTGCCAGTAGTATACTCCTAGCGGGAGGGCTCAATGAGCAGTTCTTC. The rearrangement joins TRBV19 to TRBJ2-1; 12 bases agree with TRBD2. The length of the CDR3 is 16 residues. V lost 2 bases, J lost 6 bases, and 5 bases stayed unmatched. CDR1 LNHDA and CDR2 SQIVND come from the germline V gene (reference sequence).

The V call is TRBV9, the J call TRBJ2-2; D is ambiguous. The length of the CDR3 is 13 residues. The germline gives CDR1 SGDLS, CDR2 YYNGEE. V gave up 0 bases and J gave up 4 bases, with 4 bases separating them. CDR3 amino acids: CASSVGVTGELFF. The DNA of the CDR3 is TGTGCCAGCAGCGTAGGGGTCACCGGGGAGCTGTTTTTT.

This clone was found once. The CDR3 DNA is TGTGCCAGCAGCTCCGGGACAGGGGTATATCAGCCCCAGCATTTT. Its translation: CASSSGTGVYQPQHF. This chain uses TRBV27 with TRBJ1-5; 10 bases map to TRBD1. Germline values: CDR1 MNHEY, CDR2 SMNVEV (reference sequence). The CDR3 sequence is 15 residues long. V dropped 6 bases and J dropped 5; count of bases not matched to a gene: 7.